In its sample, the clone carrying this T cell receptor (beta chain) was seen once. Antigen specificity is unknown. The data belong to a study of OX40 agonist ivuxolimab in advanced cancers. The overall study: Patients were dosed intravenously with ivuxolimab at 0.01 to 10 mg/kg every 2 weeks.

The table came from immunoSEQ multiplex PCR; TCRdb's copy has only in-frame clones and leaves some out. Of about 36,000 clones listed, about 77% are singletons. Notes on the study in general: Relative to CD4+, CD8+ T cells held more expanded clones on average.

There are 14 residues in the CDR3. Trimming removed 3 bases at V and 5 bases at J, with 13 bases between. Germline values: CDR1 SGHVS, CDR2 FNYEAQ. This TCR derives from an adult with an advanced solid tumor such as melanoma, head and neck, liver or kidney cancer. This chain connects TRBV7-6 to TRBJ2-5, with D possibly matching TRBD1 (5 bases). The sequencing here drew on CD4+ or CD8+ T cells sorted from blood, taken in a trial of the OX40 agonist ivuxolimab. This chain's CDR3 is CASSFFRVEETQYF. CDR3 DNA sequence: TGTGCCAGCAGCTTTTTCAGGGTAGAGGAGACCCAGTACTTC. The full variable domain, with the rest looked up from reference TRBV7-6 and TRBJ2-5, is GAGVSQSPRYKVTKRGQDVALRCDPISGHVSLYWYRQALGQGPEFLTYFNYEAQQDKSGLPNDRFSAERPEGSISTLTIQRTEQRDSAMYRCASSFFRVEETQYFGPGTRLLVL.